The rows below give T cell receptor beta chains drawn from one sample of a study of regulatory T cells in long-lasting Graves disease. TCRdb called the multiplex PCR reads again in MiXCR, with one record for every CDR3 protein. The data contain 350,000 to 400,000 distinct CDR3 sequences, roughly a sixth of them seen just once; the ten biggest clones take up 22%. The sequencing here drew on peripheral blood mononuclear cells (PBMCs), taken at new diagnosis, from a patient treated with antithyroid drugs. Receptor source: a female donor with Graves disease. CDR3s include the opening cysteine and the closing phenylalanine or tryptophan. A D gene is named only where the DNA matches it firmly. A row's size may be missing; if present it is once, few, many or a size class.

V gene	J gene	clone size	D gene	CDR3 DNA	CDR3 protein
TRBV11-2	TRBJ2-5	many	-	TGTGCCAGCAGCTGGCGAATTAGGGAGACCCAGTACTTC	CASSWRIRETQYF
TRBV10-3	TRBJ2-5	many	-	TGTGCCATCAGTACCGGGACTCAAGAGACCCAGTACTTC	CAISTGTQETQYF
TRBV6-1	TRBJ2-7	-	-	TGTGCCAGCAGGGTCGAGCAGGCCGGGAGATCAGGGCACTTC	CASRVEQAGRSGHF
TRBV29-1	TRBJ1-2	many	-	TGCAGCGTTGGAGGACAGTCTGGCTACACCTTC	CSVGGQSGYTF
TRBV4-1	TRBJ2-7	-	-	TGCGCCAGCAGCCAAGAGGCAACCCTTCCTTGGTCGGGTGTATCCTACGAGCAGTACTTC	CASSQEATLPWSGVSYEQYF
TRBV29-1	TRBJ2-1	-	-	TGCAGCGTTGAAAATAATGGGGAAATGAGCTACAATGAGCAGTTCTTC	CSVENNGEMSYNEQFF
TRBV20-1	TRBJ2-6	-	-	TGCAGTGCTAGAGAGGGTGGGAGTATAGTATCTGGGGCCAACGTCCTGACTTTC	CSAREGGSIVSGANVLTF
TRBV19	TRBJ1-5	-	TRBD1	TGTGCCAGTTCCAGGACAGGGTCCTCCCAGCATTTT	CASSRTGSSQHF
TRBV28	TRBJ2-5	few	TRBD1	TGTGCCAGCGACCAGGGACAGAGACTTCAAGAGACCCAGTACTTC	CASDQGQRLQETQYF
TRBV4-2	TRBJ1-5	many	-	TGTGCCAGCAGCCAAGATTTGGGGGTTTCGAAGCCCCAGCATTTT	CASSQDLGVSKPQHF